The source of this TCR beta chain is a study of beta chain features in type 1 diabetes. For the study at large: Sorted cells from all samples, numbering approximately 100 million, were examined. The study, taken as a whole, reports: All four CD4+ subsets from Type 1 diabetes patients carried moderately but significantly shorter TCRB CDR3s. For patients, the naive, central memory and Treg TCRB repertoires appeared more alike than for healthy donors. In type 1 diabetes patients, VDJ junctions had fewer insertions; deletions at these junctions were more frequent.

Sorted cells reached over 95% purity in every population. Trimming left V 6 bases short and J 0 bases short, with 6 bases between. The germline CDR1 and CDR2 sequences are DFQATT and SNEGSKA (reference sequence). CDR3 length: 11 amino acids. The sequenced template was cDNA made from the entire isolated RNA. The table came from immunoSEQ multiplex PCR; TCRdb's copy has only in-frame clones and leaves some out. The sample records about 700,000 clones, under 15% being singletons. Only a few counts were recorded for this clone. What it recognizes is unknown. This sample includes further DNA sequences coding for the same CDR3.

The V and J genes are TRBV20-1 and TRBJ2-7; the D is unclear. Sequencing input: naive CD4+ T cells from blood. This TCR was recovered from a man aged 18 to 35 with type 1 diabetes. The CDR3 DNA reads TGCAGTGCAACAACCTCCTACGAGCAGTACTTC. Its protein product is CSATTSYEQYF.